These T cell receptor beta chains were read from a single sample in a study of cytomegalovirus exposure and HLA in healthy donors. The method was immunoSEQ multiplex PCR; TCRdb's version includes in-frame clones alone and lacks a portion of them. Of 100,000 to 150,000 clones listed, approximately 81% are singletons. What was sequenced was PBMCs. These receptors were obtained from a male donor in good health and CMV-seronegative. Each CDR3 is given with its conserved first and last residue. D genes are given only for firm matches. Not all rows give a size; the values are once, few, many and, for expanded clones, a class.

>TRBD2|few|16|TRBJ2-3|TRBV9
CASSPERAGGPDTQYF
TGTGCCAGCAGCCCGGAGAGGGCGGGAGGGCCAGATACGCAGTATTTT
>TRBD1|-|14|TRBJ2-7|TRBV5-1
CASSFGTGAYEQYF
TGCGCCAGCAGCTTCGGGACAGGAGCCTACGAGCAGTACTTC
>TRBD2|once|16|TRBJ2-3|TRBV7-9
CASSSGLAGWADTQYF
TGTGCCAGCAGCTCGGGACTAGCGGGTTGGGCCGATACGCAGTATTTT
>TRBD2|once|14|TRBJ2-3|TRBV27
CASSYSGGADTQYF
TGTGCCAGCAGTTATAGCGGGGGGGCAGATACGCAGTATTTT
>TRBD1|-|15|TRBJ2-2|TRBV4-3
CASSQKQGVTGELFF
TGCGCCAGCAGCCAAAAACAGGGGGTCACCGGGGAGCTGTTTTTT
>TRBD2|-|15|TRBJ2-1|TRBV4-1
CASSLIGLAYNEQFF
TGCGCCAGCAGTCTAATCGGACTAGCGTACAATGAGCAGTTCTTC
>-|-|15|TRBJ1-2|TRBV30
CAWSGGGRGLFYYTF
TGTGCCTGGAGTGGGGGCGGCAGGGGCCTCTTTTACTACACCTTC
>-|few|19|TRBJ2-5|TRBV5-5
CASSLEGRGHIGYQETQYF
TGTGCCAGCAGCCTCGAGGGCAGGGGACATATAGGGTATCAAGAGACCCAGTACTTC
>-|-|13|TRBJ1-2|TRBV4-1
CASSQTGNYGYTF
TGCGCCAGCAGCCAAACCGGGAACTATGGCTACACCTTC
>-|few|15|TRBJ1-5|TRBV28
CASSLTSVSNQPQHF
TGTGCCAGCAGTTTAACTTCGGTCAGCAATCAGCCCCAGCATTTT
>TRBD1|-|16|TRBJ1-4|TRBV4-3
CASRLDRGVTNEKLFF
TGCGCCAGCAGACTCGACAGGGGGGTAACTAATGAAAAACTGTTTTTT
>TRBD1|-|15|TRBJ2-7|TRBV5-6
CASSFPDRVRYEQYF
TGTGCCAGCAGCTTCCCGGACAGGGTAAGGTACGAGCAGTACTTC
>-|once|13|TRBJ1-1|TRBV29-1
CSVEGGNSAEAFF
TGCAGCGTTGAAGGTGGAAATAGCGCTGAAGCTTTCTTT
>-|-|15|TRBJ1-5|TRBV7-8
CASSPKDREDQPQHF
TGTGCCAGCAGCCCTAAAGACCGGGAAGATCAGCCCCAGCATTTT
>-|-|14|TRBJ1-1|TRBV27
CASSLDRLNTEAFF
TGTGCCAGCAGTTTAGACAGACTGAACACTGAAGCTTTCTTT
>-|-|16|TRBJ1-1|TRBV5-1
CASSLYSVRGIPEAFF
TGCGCCAGCAGCTTGTACTCGGTCAGGGGTATACCTGAAGCTTTCTTT
>-|-|14|TRBJ2-7|TRBV29-1
CSVRVTGSSYEQYF
TGCAGCGTTCGGGTCACAGGGAGCTCCTACGAGCAGTACTTC
>-|once|15|TRBJ2-7|TRBV4-3
CASSQGEDMFYEQYF
TGCGCCAGCAGCCAAGGAGAGGACATGTTCTACGAGCAGTACTTC
>-|few|13|TRBJ1-5|TRBV7-2
CASSLRGSRPQHF
TGTGCCAGCAGCCTACGGGGGAGTAGGCCCCAGCATTTT
>-|few|18|TRBJ2-1|TRBV14
CASSQDLTGEGSYNEQFF
TGTGCCAGCAGCCAAGACCTGACAGGGGAGGGCTCCTACAATGAGCAGTTCTTC
>-|-|12|TRBJ2-7|TRBV27
CASRQDTYEQYF
TGTGCCAGTAGACAGGATACCTACGAGCAGTACTTC
>-|-|11|TRBJ2-3|TRBV28
CASSSPDTQYF
TGTGCCAGCAGTAGCCCAGATACGCAGTATTTT
>TRBD1|-|16|TRBJ2-7|TRBV2
CASSEITGGPPYEQYF
TGTGCCAGCAGTGAGATTACAGGGGGCCCTCCATACGAGCAGTACTTC
>-|-|15|TRBJ1-1|TRBV7-2
CASSFQGTMNTEAFF
TGTGCCAGCAGCTTCCAGGGCACAATGAACACTGAAGCTTTCTTT
>TRBD1|-|15|TRBJ2-5|TRBV18
CASSPRNTGVETQYF
TGTGCCAGCTCACCACGGAACACAGGGGTGGAGACCCAGTACTTC
>-|-|16|TRBJ1-5|TRBV30
CAWSPQVRGPNQPQHF
TGTGCCTGGAGTCCCCAAGTGCGGGGCCCCAATCAGCCCCAGCATTTT
>TRBD2|-|15|TRBJ2-3|TRBV6-4
CASSETSGGTDTQYF
TGTGCCAGCAGTGAAACTAGCGGGGGGACAGATACGCAGTATTTT
>TRBD1|-|19|TRBJ2-6|TRBV6-1
CASSDAGQVPLSGANVLTF
TGTGCCAGCAGTGACGCGGGACAGGTTCCTCTCTCTGGGGCCAACGTCCTGACTTTC
>-|-|16|TRBJ2-2|TRBV5-6
CASSLVPGSNTGELFF
TGTGCCAGCAGCTTGGTACCGGGGTCGAACACCGGGGAGCTGTTTTTT
>TRBD1|few|16|TRBJ2-7|TRBV27
CASSLTRQGAPIEQYF
TGTGCCAGCAGTTTAACCCGACAGGGGGCCCCCATCGAGCAGTACTTC
>-|-|14|TRBJ1-1|TRBV5-4
CASSSLGPNTEAFF
TGTGCCAGCAGCTCGCTGGGCCCTAACACTGAAGCTTTCTTT
>TRBD1|-|15|TRBJ1-2|TRBV5-5
CASSWNTDRRYGYTF
TGTGCCAGCAGCTGGAACACGGACAGGCGCTATGGCTACACCTTC
>-|-|13|TRBJ1-1|TRBV6-5
CASSYRQSTEAFF
TGTGCCAGCAGTTACCGACAAAGCACTGAAGCTTTCTTT
>TRBD2|-|16|TRBJ2-5|TRBV30
CAWSDIVTGGRETQYF
TGTGCCTGGAGTGACATAGTAACGGGGGGGCGCGAGACCCAGTACTTC
>TRBD2|-|18|TRBJ2-1|TRBV7-2
CASSLRSGGALTYNEQFF
TGTGCCAGCAGCTTGAGAAGCGGGGGGGCTCTCACCTACAATGAGCAGTTCTTC
>TRBD1|-|15|TRBJ2-5|TRBV9
CASSELDRGKETQYF
TGTGCCAGCAGCGAGCTGGACAGGGGAAAGGAGACCCAGTACTTC
>TRBD2|-|14|TRBJ2-7|TRBV6-5
CASKSGGGSYEQYF
TGTGCCAGCAAGTCGGGGGGGGGCTCCTACGAGCAGTACTTC
>TRBD2|-|14|TRBJ2-7|TRBV7-2
CASSSKPSGYEQYF
TGTGCCAGCAGCTCCAAGCCTAGCGGGTACGAGCAGTACTTC
>TRBD1|-|16|TRBJ2-7|TRBV5-1
CASSLVGQGASYEQYF
TGCGCCAGCAGCTTGGTGGGACAGGGGGCCTCCTACGAGCAGTACTTC
>-|-|17|TRBJ2-6|TRBV19
CASSTSPSGSGANVLTF
TGTGCCAGTAGTACTTCCCCCTCCGGGTCTGGGGCCAACGTCCTGACTTTC
>-|-|15|TRBJ2-7|TRBV6-5
CASSYSEDRTYEQYF
TGTGCCAGCAGTTACTCGGAGGACAGAACCTACGAGCAGTACTTC
>-|-|16|TRBJ1-1|TRBV9
CASSPTYGKGNTEAFF
TGTGCCAGCAGCCCGACTTATGGTAAAGGCAACACTGAAGCTTTCTTT
>-|-|15|TRBJ2-2|TRBV27
CASSLNRAGTGELFF
TGTGCCAGCAGTTTAAATCGGGCGGGGACCGGGGAGCTGTTTTTT
>TRBD2|-|16|TRBJ2-1|TRBV28
CASRPPGLARSNEQFF
TGTGCCAGCAGACCCCCGGGACTAGCTAGATCTAATGAGCAGTTCTTC
>-|-|14|TRBJ1-5|TRBV2
CASSTDGGNQPQHF
TGTGCCAGCAGCACGGACGGGGGCAATCAGCCCCAGCATTTT
>TRBD1|-|13|TRBJ2-3|TRBV5-8
CASSPTGLDTQYF
TGTGCCAGCAGCCCGACAGGGTTAGATACGCAGTATTTT
>TRBD1|-|14|TRBJ1-2|TRBV4-1
CASSFPAGGDGYTF
TGCGCCAGCAGTTTCCCCGCAGGGGGCGATGGCTACACCTTC
>TRBD2|-|15|TRBJ2-2|TRBV28
CASKPSGTNTGELFF
TGTGCCAGCAAACCTAGCGGAACGAACACCGGGGAGCTGTTTTTT
>-|-|16|TRBJ1-5|TRBV7-8
CASSPKRGVINQPQHF
TGTGCCAGCAGCCCAAAGCGGGGGGTGATCAATCAGCCCCAGCATTTT
>-|-|16|TRBJ2-3|TRBV4-2
CASSQGVAASTDTQYF
TGTGCCAGCAGCCAAGGAGTGGCGGCGAGCACAGATACGCAGTATTTT
>-|-|14|TRBJ1-4|TRBV28
CASSSHRSTEKLFF
TGTGCCAGCAGTTCACATAGGTCGACAGAAAAACTGTTTTTT
>-|-|15|TRBJ1-2|TRBV19
CASSTVRTDNYGYTF
TGTGCCAGTAGTACTGTTCGGACAGACAACTATGGCTACACCTTC
>TRBD2|-|10|TRBJ2-1|TRBV19
CASGRDEQFF
TGTGCCAGTGGGAGGGATGAGCAGTTCTTC
>-|once|14|TRBJ2-1|TRBV28
CAVPGQGTYNEQFF
TGTGCCGTCCCCGGCCAGGGTACCTACAATGAGCAGTTCTTC
>TRBD2|few|17|TRBJ2-3|TRBV9
CASSQWASGTGGNTQYF
TGTGCCAGCAGCCAATGGGCTAGCGGGACTGGGGGAAATACGCAGTATTTT
>TRBD1|-|16|TRBJ1-1|TRBV19
CASRSPGQDLNTEAFF
TGTGCCAGTAGATCCCCGGGACAGGACTTGAACACTGAAGCTTTCTTT
>-|once|17|TRBJ1-6|TRBV19
CASSMGGAGTENSPLHF
TGTGCCAGTAGTATGGGGGGGGCCGGGACGGAAAATTCACCCCTCCACTTT
>-|few|13|TRBJ1-2|TRBV30
CAWSGALTHGYTF
TGTGCCTGGAGTGGGGCCCTTACGCATGGCTACACCTTC
>TRBD1|-|15|TRBJ2-7|TRBV6-1
CASSGGQQISDEQYF
TGTGCCAGCAGTGGGGGACAGCAAATTTCGGACGAGCAGTACTTC